The sequence of this T cell receptor (beta chain) was determined in a study of identical twins. There are a few counts of this clonotype. Trimming removed 4 bases at V and 2 bases at J, with 9 bases between. The CDR3 is made up of 12 amino acids. The germline gives CDR1 DFQATT, CDR2 SNEGSKA (reference sequence). TCRdb independently ran MiXCR on the 5' RACE reads; one entry per CDR3 protein. The profile covers 1.5 million to 2 million distinct CDR3 sequences, with less than 40% appearing a single time and around 0.25% taken by the ten largest. This TCR derives from a newborn girl in good health. The sequenced sample consisted of cord blood. The chain employs TRBV20-1 and TRBJ2-7; a weak D match, TRBD1 (5 bases). CDR3 amino acids: CSATTDTYEQYF. Here the CDR3 DNA reads TGCAGTGCTACAACGGACACCTACGAGCAGTACTTC.